This TCR beta chain was obtained from a study of tumor and adjacent non-tumor tissue in lung cancer. Overall study: There were roughly 11 adenocarcinoma, a couple of squamous cell carcinoma and 1 small cell lung cancer cases.

Three rounds of nested PCR, following a modified ARM-PCR protocol, produced the TCRbeta library. TCRdb fed the multiplex PCR reads into MiXCR, producing one record per CDR3 protein. The sample has under 150,000 distinct CDR3 sequences; around two thirds are singletons. The study's findings and limits: Significantly higher TCR diversity was found in tumor than normal lung. Shorter survival was associated with higher TCR diversity in tumors. Top 100 clones took a larger repertoire share in normal lung.

Germline-derived CDR1 and CDR2 are SGDLS and YYNGEE. This CDR3 spans 12 amino acids. Trimming took off 0 bases at V and 7 bases at J, with 7 bases between the two ends. No cell sorting was done before RNA was extracted from the tissue. Note on this clonotype: Its antigen is not identified.

The receptor was derived from a man aged 60 to 75 with small cell lung cancer. The chain is built from TRBV9 and TRBJ1-2; tentatively, D is TRBD1 (5 bases). The specimen was lung tumor tissue. As DNA, the CDR3 is TGTGCCAGCAGCGTAGCAAGGGGTGGCTACACCTTC. Translation: CASSVARGGYTF.